The rows below give T cell receptor beta chains drawn from one sample of a study of CD8+CD57+ T cells in acquired aplastic anemia. TCRdb re-derived calls from the reads in MiXCR, one entry per CDR3 protein. The sample includes about 180,000 distinct CDR3 sequences, 40% to 50% of them seen just once. The sequenced sample consisted of sorted CD4+, CD8+, or CD8+CD57+ T cells (not recorded which) from PBMCs. These TCRs come from a human donor in good health. CDR3s include the opening cysteine and the closing phenylalanine or tryptophan. The D gene is left open where the match is weak. Clone size is shown for a subset of rows, as once, few, many or a class of expanded clone.

CDR3: CASSLTRTGNSPLHF
DNA: TGTGCCAGCAGTTTAACTCGGACAGGCAACTCACCCCTCCACTTT
D: TRBD1
size: -
J: TRBJ1-6
V: TRBV7-2

CDR3: CASSVAGNSYNEQFF
DNA: TGTGCCAGCAGCGTAGCGGGGAACTCCTACAATGAGCAGTTCTTC
D: -
size: many
J: TRBJ2-1
V: TRBV9

CDR3: CTSLSGLSTDTQYF
DNA: TGCACCTCCTTGAGCGGTCTTAGCACAGATACGCAGTATTTT
D: -
size: -
J: TRBJ2-3
V: TRBV20-1

CDR3: CASSLSREGIDTQYF
DNA: TGCGCCAGCAGCTTATCTCGGGAGGGCATAGATACGCAGTATTTT
D: TRBD2
size: many
J: TRBJ2-3
V: TRBV5-1

CDR3: CASSLAEWLDSPLHF
DNA: TGTGCCAGCAGCTTAGCGGAGTGGCTGGACTCACCCCTCCACTTT
D: -
size: -
J: TRBJ1-6
V: TRBV11-3

CDR3: CASSQRTGYGYTF
DNA: TGTGCCAGTAGTCAACGGACAGGGTATGGCTACACCTTC
D: TRBD1
size: -
J: TRBJ1-2
V: TRBV19

CDR3: CATAVRNTGELFF
DNA: TGTGCCACCGCAGTGAGAAACACCGGGGAGCTGTTTTTT
D: -
size: once
J: TRBJ2-2
V: TRBV24-1

CDR3: CASIPAGDGEQYF
DNA: TGTGCCAGCATTCCAGCGGGAGACGGGGAGCAGTACTTC
D: TRBD2
size: -
J: TRBJ2-7
V: TRBV7-8

CDR3: CASSRKTWAGGLDTEASF
DNA: TGCGCCAGCAGCCGGAAGACTTGGGCAGGGGGCTTGGACACTGAAGCTTCCTTT
D: TRBD1
size: -
J: TRBJ1-1
V: TRBV5-1

CDR3: CAIRAGTGFSPLHF
DNA: TGTGCCATCAGGGCCGGGACAGGCTTTTCACCCCTCCACTTT
D: TRBD1
size: -
J: TRBJ1-6
V: TRBV2

CDR3: CASSSSVGGGQNVAEAFF
DNA: TGTGCCAGCAGCTCATCGGTAGGGGGGGGGCAGAATGTGGCTGAAGCTTTCTTT
D: -
size: -
J: TRBJ1-1
V: TRBV6-1

CDR3: CASSRGPGNEQFF
DNA: TGTGCCAGCAGTAGGGGGCCGGGAAATGAGCAGTTCTTC
D: TRBD1
size: -
J: TRBJ2-1
V: TRBV7-6

CDR3: CASSLRGGELFF
DNA: TGTGCCAGCAGCTTAAGAGGCGGGGAGCTGTTTTTT
D: -
size: -
J: TRBJ2-2
V: TRBV7-3

CDR3: CASRGTGQQPQHF
DNA: TGTGCCAGCAGGGGGACAGGGCAACAGCCCCAGCATTTT
D: TRBD1
size: many
J: TRBJ1-5
V: TRBV12-3/TRBV12-4

CDR3: CAISESGQSATEAFF
DNA: TGTGCCATCAGTGAGTCGGGACAATCGGCCACTGAAGCTTTCTTT
D: -
size: -
J: TRBJ1-1
V: TRBV10-3

CDR3: CASSKSEKSDYEQYF
DNA: TGTGCCAGCAGCAAGTCCGAAAAGTCAGACTACGAGCAGTACTTC
D: -
size: -
J: TRBJ2-7
V: TRBV7-9

CDR3: CASSLEGVTGELFF
DNA: TGCGCCAGCAGCTTGGAAGGGGTCACCGGGGAGCTGTTTTTT
D: -
size: once
J: TRBJ2-2
V: TRBV5-1

CDR3: CASRRQGFVPGELFF
DNA: TGTGCCAGCAGGCGACAGGGATTTGTCCCCGGGGAGCTGTTTTTT
D: TRBD1
size: few
J: TRBJ2-2
V: TRBV10-2

CDR3: CASSLSLGDDTEAFF
DNA: TGTGCCAGCTCACTCTCTCTGGGGGACGACACTGAAGCTTTCTTT
D: -
size: -
J: TRBJ1-1
V: TRBV18

CDR3: CASSLRTSGIYNEQFF
DNA: TGCGCCAGCAGCCTACGGACTAGCGGGATCTACAATGAGCAGTTCTTC
D: TRBD2
size: many
J: TRBJ2-1
V: TRBV4-1

CDR3: CASSGAPRNEKLFF
DNA: TGTGCCAGTAGTGGGGCGCCGCGAAATGAAAAACTGTTTTTT
D: -
size: many
J: TRBJ1-4
V: TRBV19

CDR3: CASSVTGGGQETQYF
DNA: TGTGCCAGCAGCGTGACGGGGGGGGGCCAAGAGACCCAGTACTTC
D: TRBD2
size: -
J: TRBJ2-5
V: TRBV6-4

CDR3: CATSRAQTARGEQYF
DNA: TGTGCCACCAGCAGAGCCCAGACTGCAAGGGGCGAGCAGTACTTC
D: -
size: few
J: TRBJ2-7
V: TRBV15

CDR3: CATSERTSVATQYF
DNA: TGTGCCACCAGTGAGCGTACTAGCGTTGCTACGCAGTATTTT
D: TRBD2
size: -
J: TRBJ2-3
V: TRBV2

CDR3: CASSIMGQTNQPQHF
DNA: TGTGCCAGTAGTATAATGGGACAGACCAATCAGCCCCAGCATTTT
D: TRBD1
size: -
J: TRBJ1-5
V: TRBV19

CDR3: CASSLARLADGTEAFF
DNA: TGTGCCAGCAGCTTAGCAAGGCTGGCAGATGGGACTGAAGCTTTCTTT
D: -
size: few
J: TRBJ1-1
V: TRBV7-9

CDR3: CASHRGGAETQYF
DNA: TGTGCCAGCCATCGGGGGGGGGCAGAGACCCAGTACTTC
D: TRBD2
size: few
J: TRBJ2-5
V: TRBV2

CDR3: CASSLYTGSGLHF
DNA: TGCGCCAGCAGCCTATACACAGGGTCAGGCCTCCACTTT
D: -
size: many
J: TRBJ1-6
V: TRBV5-1

CDR3: CSARDSYEQYF
DNA: TGCAGTGCTAGGGACAGCTACGAGCAGTACTTC
D: -
size: once
J: TRBJ2-7
V: TRBV20-1

CDR3: CAISESGGRGTDTQYF
DNA: TGTGCCATCAGTGAGTCGGGGGGGAGGGGCACAGATACGCAGTATTTT
D: TRBD2
size: medium-sized
J: TRBJ2-3
V: TRBV10-3

CDR3: CASSLVSANTEAFF
DNA: TGTGCCAGCAGCTTAGTATCCGCGAACACTGAAGCTTTCTTT
D: -
size: -
J: TRBJ1-1
V: TRBV7-9

CDR3: CATSDHRQNTDTQYF
DNA: TGTGCCACCAGTGATCATCGACAAAACACAGATACGCAGTATTTT
D: -
size: -
J: TRBJ2-3
V: TRBV24-1